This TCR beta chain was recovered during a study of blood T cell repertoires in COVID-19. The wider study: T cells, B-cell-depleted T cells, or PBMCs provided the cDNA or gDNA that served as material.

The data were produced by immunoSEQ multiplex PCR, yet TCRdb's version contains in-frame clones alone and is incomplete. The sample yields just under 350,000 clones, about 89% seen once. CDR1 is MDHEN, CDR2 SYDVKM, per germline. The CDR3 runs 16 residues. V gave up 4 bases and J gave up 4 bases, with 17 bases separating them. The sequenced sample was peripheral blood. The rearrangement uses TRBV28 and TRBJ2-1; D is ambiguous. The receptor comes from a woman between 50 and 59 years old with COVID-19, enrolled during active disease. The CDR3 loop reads CASSSAAGVFYNEQFF. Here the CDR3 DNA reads TGTGCCAGCAGTTCCGCCGCCGGTGTATTTTACAATGAGCAGTTCTTC.